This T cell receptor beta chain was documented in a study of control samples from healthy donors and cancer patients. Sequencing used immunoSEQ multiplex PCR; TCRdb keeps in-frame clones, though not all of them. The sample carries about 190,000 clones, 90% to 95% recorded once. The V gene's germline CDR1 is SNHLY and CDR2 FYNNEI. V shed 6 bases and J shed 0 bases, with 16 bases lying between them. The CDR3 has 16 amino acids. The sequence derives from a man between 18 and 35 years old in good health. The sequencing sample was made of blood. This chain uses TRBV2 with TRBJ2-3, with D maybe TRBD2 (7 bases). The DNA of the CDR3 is TGTGCCAGCAGCCGGTGGGGGGGCCGTAGCACAGATACGCAGTATTTT. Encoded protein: CASSRWGGRSTDTQYF.